The rows below give T cell receptor beta chains drawn from one sample of a study of T cells in Graves' hyperthyroidism and ophthalmopathy. TCRdb processed the multiplex PCR reads anew with MiXCR; each CDR3 protein has one entry. The table lists some 350,000 distinct CDR3 sequences, nearly 15% of them singletons. The sequenced material came from blood. These receptors came from a woman aged 55 to 70 with Graves' ophthalmopathy. The CDR3 runs from the conserved cysteine through the conserved F or W. D genes are given only for firm matches. Size is omitted from some rows. Given values are once, few, many or a class for expanded clones.

abundance	v_gene	j_gene	d_gene	CDR3nt	CDR3aa
few	TRBV19	TRBJ2-1	TRBD2	TGTGCCAGTAGTAGATTAGCGGGAGAAGTCTACAATGAGCAGTTCTTC	CASSRLAGEVYNEQFF
.	TRBV5-6	TRBJ1-1	.	TGTGCCAGCAGCCTTTCCGGGACGGTGAACGCTGAAGCTTTCTTT	CASSLSGTVNAEAFF
few	TRBV28	TRBJ1-4	.	TGTGCCAGCACTCCCGGGGGGGGGAGCCTTGAAAAACTGTTTTTT	CASTPGGGSLEKLFF
few	TRBV29-1	TRBJ2-1	.	TGCAGCGTTGGTCGGGGGCTATACAATGAGCAGTTCTTC	CSVGRGLYNEQFF
.	TRBV27	TRBJ2-3	.	TGTGCCAGCAGGTTCCTAGGGACAGATACGCAGTATTTT	CASRFLGTDTQYF
few	TRBV18	TRBJ1-5	.	TGTGCCAGCTCACCCAAGGACAATCAGCCCCAGCATTTT	CASSPKDNQPQHF
.	TRBV5-1	TRBJ2-3	TRBD2	TGCGCCAGTCGCGGGACTACCCTCACAGATACGCAGTATTTT	CASRGTTLTDTQYF
.	TRBV9	TRBJ1-4	TRBD1	TGTGCCAGCAGCGTGGCGACAGGGGGGGTTGGAGAAAAACTGTTTTTT	CASSVATGGVGEKLFF
few	TRBV29-1	TRBJ2-3	.	TGCAGCGCTTCGGACTTTTTGAGCACAGATACGCAGTATTTT	CSASDFLSTDTQYF
many	TRBV30	TRBJ2-1	.	TGTGCTTCGGTCAGGACAGCGGACAATGAGCAGTTCTTC	CASVRTADNEQFF
few	TRBV11-2	TRBJ2-3	TRBD1	TGTGCCAGCAGCTGGGATGGACAGGGCGATACGCAGTATTTT	CASSWDGQGDTQYF
many	TRBV4-1	TRBJ2-7	TRBD2	TGCGCCAGCAGCCAAGATCAGGGCGGGAGTGATCTGTCCCACGAGCAGTACTTC	CASSQDQGGSDLSHEQYF
few	TRBV29-1	TRBJ2-3	.	TGCAGCGTTAGAACGAATCGGCAGTATTTT	CSVRTNRQYF
.	TRBV30	TRBJ2-5	.	TGTGCCTGGAGTGTACAGGTGGAGACCCAGTACTTC	CAWSVQVETQYF
many	TRBV12-3/TRBV12-4	TRBJ2-5	.	TGTGCCAGCAGGAGCGCAGGTCTGGAGACCCAGTACTTC	CASRSAGLETQYF
many	TRBV4-2	TRBJ2-3	.	TGTGCCAGCAGCGGCGGCTATAGCACAGATACGCAGTATTTT	CASSGGYSTDTQYF
.	TRBV12-3/TRBV12-4	TRBJ2-2	.	TGTGCCAGCAGCCCGGGCTTTGCGAACACCGGGGAGCTGTTTTTT	CASSPGFANTGELFF
few	TRBV6-5	TRBJ2-2	TRBD2	TGTGCCAGCAGTTACTCCGGGGGGAGGGACACCGGGGAGCTGTTTTTT	CASSYSGGRDTGELFF
.	TRBV5-1	TRBJ2-7	TRBD2	TGCGCCAGCAGCTTAAGCGGGAGTCCCGTGGACGAGCAGTACTTC	CASSLSGSPVDEQYF
.	TRBV10-3	TRBJ1-6	.	TGTGCCATCAGTGAGTCTTCGGATTCACCCCTCCACTTT	CAISESSDSPLHF
.	TRBV5-1	TRBJ1-2	.	TGCGCCAGCAGCTTGGCCGAAGGCCCGATAGGCTATGGCTACACCTTC	CASSLAEGPIGYGYTF
.	TRBV24-1	TRBJ2-3	.	TGTGCCACAAAGGACAGCAGCGGGAGCACAGATACGCAGTATTTT	CATKDSSGSTDTQYF
.	TRBV3-1	TRBJ2-1	TRBD1	TGTGCCAGCAGCCAAGCCGGGACAGTGGTTGATGAGCAGTTCTTC	CASSQAGTVVDEQFF
.	TRBV5-8	TRBJ1-1	.	TGTGCCAGCAGCTTTGGGAACATGAACACTGAAGCTTTCTTT	CASSFGNMNTEAFF